Listed below are T cell receptor beta chains from one sample, sequenced in a study of cytomegalovirus exposure and HLA in healthy donors. The repertoire was sequenced with immunoSEQ multiplex PCR; TCRdb's copy has only in-frame clones and lacks some. Of about 180,000 clones in the sample, approximately 80% are singletons; the top ten hold less than 0.65%. Sequenced: PBMCs. The source of these receptors is a woman aged 50 to 60 in good health and CMV-seronegative. CDR3s leave out the opening cysteine and the closing phenylalanine or tryptophan. The order of the fields is J gene, D gene, V gene, CDR3 protein. D genes are given only for firm matches.

J: TRBJ2-2
D: .
V: TRBV7-9
CDR3: ASSLSVTGELF

J: TRBJ1-2
D: .
V: TRBV6-1
CDR3: ASSRGGADYGYT

J: TRBJ1-1
D: .
V: TRBV28
CDR3: ASSFQENTEAF

J: TRBJ1-3
D: .
V: TRBV4-1
CDR3: ASSQVPSRSAFGNTIY

J: TRBJ2-3
D: .
V: TRBV7-2
CDR3: ASSKSPLSSTDTQY

J: TRBJ1-2
D: .
V: TRBV6-6
CDR3: ASILAGVNYGYT

J: TRBJ2-1
D: TRBD1
V: TRBV10-1
CDR3: ASSGQGQNEQF

J: TRBJ1-1
D: .
V: TRBV7-9
CDR3: ASSLPGLGAF

J: TRBJ2-3
D: .
V: TRBV28
CDR3: ASSSRLVGGPTDTQY

J: TRBJ2-7
D: .
V: TRBV2
CDR3: ASSDGGSYEQY

J: TRBJ2-5
D: .
V: TRBV29-1
CDR3: SVGIWGPGETQY

J: TRBJ2-3
D: .
V: TRBV6-4
CDR3: ASSESGSTDTQY

J: TRBJ1-1
D: .
V: TRBV5-4
CDR3: ASRKIGPGSRAEAF

J: TRBJ1-5
D: .
V: TRBV30
CDR3: AWTPGGGWSNQPQH

J: TRBJ2-1
D: TRBD2
V: TRBV7-6
CDR3: ASSLLGRADNEQF

J: TRBJ2-3
D: .
V: TRBV5-8
CDR3: ASSLAYEDTQY

J: TRBJ2-3
D: TRBD2
V: TRBV13
CDR3: ASSDGLAGAPDTQY

J: TRBJ1-4
D: .
V: TRBV27
CDR3: ASSFIAKLNEKLF

J: TRBJ1-4
D: .
V: TRBV19
CDR3: ASRRQTNEKLF

J: TRBJ2-3
D: .
V: TRBV11-1
CDR3: ASSLGLFDTQY

J: TRBJ2-7
D: .
V: TRBV25-1
CDR3: ASSVRAGYSDEQY

J: TRBJ2-3
D: TRBD2
V: TRBV5-1
CDR3: ATQTSGGLGDTQY

J: TRBJ1-2
D: .
V: TRBV28
CDR3: ASSLSSYGYT

J: .
D: TRBD1
V: TRBV6-5
CDR3: ASRFGQVYEQY

J: TRBJ2-1
D: .
V: TRBV9
CDR3: ASSVDFGNEQF

J: TRBJ1-3
D: .
V: TRBV5-1
CDR3: ASSFGPVSSGNTIY

J: TRBJ1-2
D: .
V: TRBV7-2
CDR3: ASSRGGSNYGYT

J: TRBJ2-2
D: .
V: TRBV5-1
CDR3: ASFGGVTNTGELF

J: TRBJ2-3
D: .
V: TRBV23-1
CDR3: ASTPVGEDTQY

J: TRBJ1-5
D: TRBD1
V: TRBV18
CDR3: ASTKGAYNQPQH

J: TRBJ1-1
D: .
V: TRBV5-3
CDR3: ARRYGKRYTEAF

J: TRBJ1-4
D: TRBD1
V: TRBV5-8
CDR3: ASSLGVTGATNEKLF

J: TRBJ1-2
D: TRBD1
V: TRBV6-6
CDR3: ASILGRDRPYGYT

J: TRBJ2-5
D: .
V: TRBV30
CDR3: ACQGRLGLETQY

J: TRBJ2-1
D: .
V: TRBV7-6
CDR3: ASSWEMRQVYNEQF

J: TRBJ1-1
D: .
V: TRBV19
CDR3: ASNEGTKPEAF

J: TRBJ2-3
D: TRBD2
V: TRBV29-1
CDR3: SVGLAGVRDTQY